Here is one T cell receptor beta chain with its context. Its antigen remains unidentified. The data were obtained in a study of CD8 T cells in ankylosing spondylitis. Study conclusions and caveats: Reactive arthritis synovial fluid and blood were previously reported to contain some motif variants. Characteristic of ankylosing spondylitis blood, it appeared, was a TCR beta motif comprising fewer than 10 highly homologous variants. Matched ankylosing spondylitis synovial fluid reportedly showed significant enrichment of disease-linked clones.

Trimming left V 0 bases short and J 4 bases short, with 12 bases between. CDR1 and CDR2 (germline): SGDLS, YYNGEE. The CDR3 is made up of 15 amino acids. Researchers built TCR beta libraries using quantitative 5'-RACE with molecular barcodes. TCRdb fed the 5' RACE reads into MiXCR, producing one record per CDR3 protein. The sample has under 250,000 distinct CDR3 sequences; 30% to 40% are singletons. This rearrangement joins TRBV9 to TRBJ2-3; no definite D call. Sequencing used blood, either unsorted or a sorted T cell fraction (not recorded which). This sequence was found in a male donor with ankylosing spondylitis or in good health (not recorded which). The CDR3 is CASSVEWSTADTQYF. The CDR3 coding sequence is TGTGCCAGCAGCGTAGAATGGTCTACAGCAGATACGCAGTATTTT.